Shown below are 9 T cell receptor beta chains from a single sample sequenced in a study of cytomegalovirus exposure and HLA in healthy donors. The PCR employed 60 Vbeta primers together with 13 Jbeta primers. Assay used: immunoSEQ multiplex PCR; TCRdb lists only in-frame clones, some missing. Of about 140,000 clones listed, 80% are singletons. The sample was PBMCs. Receptors were obtained from a man younger than 40 in good health and CMV-seronegative.

V and J are TRBV30 and TRBJ2-1; 11 nucleotides line up with TRBD2. The CDR3 consists of 15 residues. Germline V CDR1 and CDR2: GTSNPN, SVGIG (reference sequence). J lost 4 bases, V lost 0 bases, and 2 bases had no gene match. The CDR3 DNA sequence: TGTGCCTGGAGTGTAGGGACTAGCGGATACAATGAGCAGTTCTTC. Residues: CAWSVGTSGYNEQFF.

Concerning this clone: A junction boundary mismatches the germline segment, possibly from a read error. The chain recombines TRBV7-9 with TRBJ1-2; D uncertain. The CDR3 contains 12 residues. Germline lookup yields CDR1 SEHNR and CDR2 FQNEAQ (reference sequence). CDR3: CSSRATLYGYTF. In DNA, the CDR3 is TGTTCCAGCAGAGCTACTCTTTATGGCTACACCTTC.

The chain links TRBV18 to TRBJ1-2; unclear D gene. This CDR3 spans 12 amino acids. The V gene lost 5 bases and the J gene lost 4 bases, with 8 bases spanning the gap. Germline V gene data show CDR1 as KGHSH and CDR2 as LQKENI. CDR3 in DNA: TGTGCCAGCTCAGTCGGGGTCTATGGCTACACCTTC. Translation: CASSVGVYGYTF.

The chain combines TRBV19 with TRBJ2-5; 14 nucleotides match TRBD2. CDR1 and CDR2 from the germline V gene are LNHDA and SQIVND (reference sequence). CDR3 size: 16 residues. The J segment lost 4 bases and the V segment lost 5 bases, leaving 6 bases of the junction unmatched. The CDR3 region is CASSLGLAGGGETQYF. CDR3 bases: TGTGCCAGTAGTCTCGGACTAGCGGGAGGCGGAGAGACCCAGTACTTC.

Only one count was recorded for this clone. This chain uses TRBV28 with TRBJ2-5; D gene ambiguous. This CDR3 spans 16 amino acids. The V end lost 6 bases, the J end lost 5 bases, and 22 bases lay between the germline ends. Germline loops: CDR1 MDHEN, CDR2 SYDVKM. The CDR3 sequence: CASSRFWSFGAETQYF. The CDR3, as DNA: TGTGCCAGCAGCCGTTTTTGGAGTTTTGGAGCGGAGACCCAGTACTTC.

The CDR3 is CASSYISVWYF. The CDR3 DNA reads TGTGCCAGCAGTTACATCTCCGTTTGGTACTTC. V gene TRBV6-5 combines with J gene TRBJ2-7, with D unclear. In germline, CDR1 is MNHEY, CDR2 SVGAGI. V dropped 2 bases and J dropped 12 bases, with 11 bases sitting between them. The CDR3 consists of 11 residues.

The rearrangement joins TRBV6-5 to TRBJ1-3; a weak D match, TRBD1 (5 bases). The CDR3 is made up of 15 amino acids. Germline assignment: CDR1 MNHEY and CDR2 SVGAGI. V lost 6 bases to trimming and J lost 4 bases, with 16 bases between them. In nucleotides, the CDR3 is TGTGCCAGCAGCCGCGGAGGGGCGGGCGGAAACACCATATATTTT. It codes for CASSRGGAGGNTIYF.

As regards this clone: Different DNA sequences within this sample yield the same CDR3. J is TRBJ1-5 and V is TRBV2; no reliable D call. The germline CDR1 and CDR2 sequences are SNHLY and FYNNEI. Trimming took 2 bases from V and 4 from J, leaving 3 bases between them. The CDR3 length is 12 residues. This CDR3 is CASSEPNQPQHF. The CDR3 nucleotides read TGTGCCAGCAGTGAACCGAATCAGCCCCAGCATTTT.

The chain joins TRBV7-2 to TRBJ2-7, with 10 positions matching TRBD2. J was trimmed by 3 bases and V by 3 bases; bases with no gene match: 5. This CDR3 is 15 amino acids long. Germline loops: CDR1 SGHTA, CDR2 FQGNSA. CDR3 amino acids: CASSFTSGIGYEQYF. The CDR3 region has the DNA TGTGCCAGCAGCTTCACTAGCGGGATCGGCTACGAGCAGTACTTC.